The present entry profiles one T cell receptor (beta chain) with its context. Clones were sequenced by immunoSEQ multiplex PCR, and TCRdb holds only the in-frame ones, with some missing. The sample has some 220,000 clones; around 94% are singletons. The data are from a study of control samples from healthy donors and cancer patients. The receptor comes from a man aged 45-60 years in good health. Sequenced material: blood.

The CDR3 nucleotides read TGTGCCAGCCGCATAGGGTTAGACTATGGCTACACCTTC. Protein product: CASRIGLDYGYTF. The chain couples TRBV28 to TRBJ1-2, with D uncertain. Germline loops: CDR1 MDHEN, CDR2 SYDVKM. The germline V and J ends were trimmed by 8 bases and 3 bases, with 13 bases remaining between them. CDR3 length equals 13 residues.